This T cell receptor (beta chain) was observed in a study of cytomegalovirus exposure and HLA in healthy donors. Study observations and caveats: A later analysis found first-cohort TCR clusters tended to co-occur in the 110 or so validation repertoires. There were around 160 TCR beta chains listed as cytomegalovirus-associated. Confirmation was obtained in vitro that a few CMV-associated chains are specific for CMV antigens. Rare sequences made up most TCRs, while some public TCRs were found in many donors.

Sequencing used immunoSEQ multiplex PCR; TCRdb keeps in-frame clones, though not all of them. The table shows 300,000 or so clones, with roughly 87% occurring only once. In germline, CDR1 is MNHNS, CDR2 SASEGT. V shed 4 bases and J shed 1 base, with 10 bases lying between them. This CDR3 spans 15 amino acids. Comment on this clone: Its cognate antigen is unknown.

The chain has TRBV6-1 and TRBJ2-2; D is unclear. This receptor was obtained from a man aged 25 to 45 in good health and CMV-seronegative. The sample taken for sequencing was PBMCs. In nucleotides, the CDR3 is TGTGCCAGCAGTGGTACAGTTTTGAACACCGGGGAGCTGTTTTTT. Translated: CASSGTVLNTGELFF.